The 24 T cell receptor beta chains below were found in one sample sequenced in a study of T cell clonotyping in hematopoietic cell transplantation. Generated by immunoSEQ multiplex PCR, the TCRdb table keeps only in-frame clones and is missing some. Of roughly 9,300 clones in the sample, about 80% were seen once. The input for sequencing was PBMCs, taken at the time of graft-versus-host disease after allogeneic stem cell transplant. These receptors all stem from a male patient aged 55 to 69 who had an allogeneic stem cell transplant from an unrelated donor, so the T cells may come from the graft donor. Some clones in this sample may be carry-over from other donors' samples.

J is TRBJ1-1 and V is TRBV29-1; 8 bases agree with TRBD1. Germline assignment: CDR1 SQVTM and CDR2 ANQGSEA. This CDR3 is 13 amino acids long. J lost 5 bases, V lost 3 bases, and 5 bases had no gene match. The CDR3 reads CSVEQGAGTEAFF. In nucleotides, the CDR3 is TGCAGCGTTGAGCAGGGGGCAGGGACTGAAGCTTTCTTT.

The CDR3 DNA reads TGCGCCAGCAGCTTCGGGACTTCCCAAGAGACCCAGTACTTC. Protein: CASSFGTSQETQYF. The chain joins TRBV5-1 to TRBJ2-5; a possible D gene is TRBD2 (6 bases). The V gene's germline CDR1 is SGHRS and CDR2 YFSETQ. The CDR3 has 14 amino acids. Deletions cut 2 bases from V and 1 base from J, with 9 bases between.

The CDR3: CASSERDTYGYTF. CDR3 bases: TGTGCCAGCAGTGAAAGAGACACCTATGGCTACACCTTC. The genes are TRBV6-1 and TRBJ1-2; D not resolved. Germline V lookup: CDR1 MNHNS, CDR2 SASEGT. This CDR3 comprises 13 residues. The V end was cut by 2 bases, the J end by 4 bases, with 8 bases between.

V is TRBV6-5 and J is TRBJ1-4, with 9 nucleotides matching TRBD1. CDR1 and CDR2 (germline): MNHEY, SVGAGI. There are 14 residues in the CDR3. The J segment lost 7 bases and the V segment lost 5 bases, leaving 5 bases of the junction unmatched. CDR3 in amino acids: CASSQRQGGEKLFF. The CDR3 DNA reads TGTGCCAGCAGTCAAAGACAGGGGGGTGAAAAACTGTTTTTT.

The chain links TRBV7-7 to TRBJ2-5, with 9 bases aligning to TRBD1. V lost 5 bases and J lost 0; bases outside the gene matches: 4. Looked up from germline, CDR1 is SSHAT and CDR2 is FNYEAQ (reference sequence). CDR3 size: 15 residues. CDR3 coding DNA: TGTGCCAGCAGCCGGCGACAGGGGGACCAAGAGACCCAGTACTTC. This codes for CASSRRQGDQETQYF.

CDR3 DNA sequence: TGTGCCACCCGAGGACAATTGAGAGGTAGCAATCAGCCCCAGCATTTT. This encodes CATRGQLRGSNQPQHF. This chain joins TRBV28 and TRBJ1-5; possible D gene TRBD1, 5 bases. CDR3 length equals 16 residues. Trimming shortened V by 10 bases and J by 0 bases, and 19 bases separated the two germline ends. Germline V gene lookup returns CDR1 MDHEN and CDR2 SYDVKM.

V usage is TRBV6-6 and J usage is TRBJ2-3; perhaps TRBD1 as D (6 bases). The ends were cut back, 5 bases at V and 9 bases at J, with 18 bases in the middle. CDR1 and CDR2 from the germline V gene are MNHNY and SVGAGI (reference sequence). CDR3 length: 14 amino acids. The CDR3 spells CASSQSQGQVTQYF. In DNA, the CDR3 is TGTGCCAGCAGTCAATCACAGGGCCAAGTCACGCAGTATTTT.

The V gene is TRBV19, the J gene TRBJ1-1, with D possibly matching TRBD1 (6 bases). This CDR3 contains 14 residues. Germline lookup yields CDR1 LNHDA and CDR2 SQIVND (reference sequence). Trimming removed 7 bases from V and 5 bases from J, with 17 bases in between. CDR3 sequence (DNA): TGTGCCAGTACCACCACTAGGGGGGCTACTGAAGCTTTCTTT. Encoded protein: CASTTTRGATEAFF. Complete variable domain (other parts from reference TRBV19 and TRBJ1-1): DGGITQSPKYLFRKEGQNVTLSCEQNLNHDAMYWYRQDPGQGLRLIYYSQIVNDFQKGDIAEGYSVSREKKESFPLTVTSAQKNPTAFYLCASTTTRGATEAFFGQGTRLTVV.

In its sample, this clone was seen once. This CDR3 is CASSPSGARGYTF. The CDR3 bases are TGCGCCAGCAGCCCGTCGGGGGCGCGGGGCTACACCTTC. The chain couples TRBV5-1 to TRBJ1-2, with D perhaps matching TRBD1 (6 bases). Trimming pared 4 bases from V and 8 bases from J, leaving 15 bases between. There are 13 residues in the CDR3. Germline CDR1 is SGHRS and CDR2 is YFSETQ.

CDR3 sequence: CASSDSPINYGYTF. The CDR3 nucleotides read TGTGCCAGCAGTGACAGCCCGATTAACTATGGCTACACCTTC. The chain combines TRBV27 with TRBJ1-2, with D tentatively TRBD1 (5 bases). V lost 5 bases, J lost 1 base, and 11 bases lay in between. This CDR3 has 14 amino acids. CDR1 and CDR2 (germline): MNHEY, SMNVEV (reference sequence).

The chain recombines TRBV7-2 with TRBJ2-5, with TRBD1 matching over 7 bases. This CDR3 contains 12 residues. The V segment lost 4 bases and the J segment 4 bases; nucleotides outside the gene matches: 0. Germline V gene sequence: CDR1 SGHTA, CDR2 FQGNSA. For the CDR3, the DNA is TGTGCCAGCAGCTGGGACAGAGAGACCCAGTACTTC. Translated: CASSWDRETQYF.

For the CDR3, the DNA is TGTGCCAGCAGCTCAGCCTTCGGGGAGCTGTTTTTT. Translating gives CASSSAFGELFF. The V gene is TRBV7-2, the J gene TRBJ2-2, with D uncertain. Germline V gives CDR1 SGHTA, CDR2 FQGNSA. V was pared by 4 bases and J by 7 bases, with 7 bases between. CDR3 size: 12 residues.

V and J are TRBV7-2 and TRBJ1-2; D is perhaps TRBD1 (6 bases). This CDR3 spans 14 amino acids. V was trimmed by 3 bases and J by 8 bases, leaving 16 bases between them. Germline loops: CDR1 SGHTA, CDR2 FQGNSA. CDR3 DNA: TGTGCCAGCAGCTTGGGTGGGGGCACGGGGGGCTACACCTTC. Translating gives CASSLGGGTGGYTF. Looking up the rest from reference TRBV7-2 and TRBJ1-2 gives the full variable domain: GAGVSQSPSNKVTEKGKDVELRCDPISGHTALYWYRQSLGQGLEFLIYFQGNSAPDKSGLPSDRFSAERTGGSVSTLTIQRTQQEDSAVYLCASSLGGGTGGYTFGSGTRLTVV.

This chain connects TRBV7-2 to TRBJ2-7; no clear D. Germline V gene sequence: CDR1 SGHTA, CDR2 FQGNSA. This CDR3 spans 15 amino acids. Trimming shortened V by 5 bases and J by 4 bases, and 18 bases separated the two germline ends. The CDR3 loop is CASSPSATLLYEQYF. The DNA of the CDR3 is TGTGCCAGCAGCCCGAGCGCTACCCTGTTGTACGAGCAGTACTTC.

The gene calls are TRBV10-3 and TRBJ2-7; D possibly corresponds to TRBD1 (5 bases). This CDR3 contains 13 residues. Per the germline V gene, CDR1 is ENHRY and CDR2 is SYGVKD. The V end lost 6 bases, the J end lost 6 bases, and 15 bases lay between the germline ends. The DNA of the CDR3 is TGTGCCATCAGAGCTGCGGACAAGGGCGAGCAGTACTTC. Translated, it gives CAIRAADKGEQYF.

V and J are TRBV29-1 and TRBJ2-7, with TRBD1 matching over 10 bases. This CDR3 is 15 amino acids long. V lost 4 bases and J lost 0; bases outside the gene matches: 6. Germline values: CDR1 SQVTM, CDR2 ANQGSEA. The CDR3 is CSVVSGTGVSYEQYF. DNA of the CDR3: TGCAGCGTTGTCTCCGGGACAGGGGTCTCCTACGAGCAGTACTTC.

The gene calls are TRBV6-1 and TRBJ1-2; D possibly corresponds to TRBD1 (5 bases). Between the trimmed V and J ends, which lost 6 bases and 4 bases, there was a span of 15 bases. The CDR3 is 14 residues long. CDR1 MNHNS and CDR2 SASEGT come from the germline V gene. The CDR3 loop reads CASSAEFGGYGYTF. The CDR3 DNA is TGTGCCAGCAGCGCGGAGTTCGGGGGCTATGGCTACACCTTC.

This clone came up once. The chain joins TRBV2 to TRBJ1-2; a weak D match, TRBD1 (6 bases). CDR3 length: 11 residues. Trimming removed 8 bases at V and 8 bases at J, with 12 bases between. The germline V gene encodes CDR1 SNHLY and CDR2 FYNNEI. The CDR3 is CASGGGAGYTF. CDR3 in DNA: TGTGCCAGCGGGGGCGGGGCGGGCTACACCTTC.

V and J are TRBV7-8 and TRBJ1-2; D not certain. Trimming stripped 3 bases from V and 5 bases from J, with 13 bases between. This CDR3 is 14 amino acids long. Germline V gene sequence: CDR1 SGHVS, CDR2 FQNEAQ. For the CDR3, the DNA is TGTGCCAGCAGCTTGGATATGCGAGGGTATGGCTACACCTTC. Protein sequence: CASSLDMRGYGYTF.

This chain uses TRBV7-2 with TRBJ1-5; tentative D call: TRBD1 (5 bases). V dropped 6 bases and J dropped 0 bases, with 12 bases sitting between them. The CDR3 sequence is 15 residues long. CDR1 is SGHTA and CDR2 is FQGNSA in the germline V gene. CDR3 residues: CASRKGLDSNQPQHF. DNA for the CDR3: TGTGCCAGCAGAAAGGGACTTGATAGCAATCAGCCCCAGCATTTT.

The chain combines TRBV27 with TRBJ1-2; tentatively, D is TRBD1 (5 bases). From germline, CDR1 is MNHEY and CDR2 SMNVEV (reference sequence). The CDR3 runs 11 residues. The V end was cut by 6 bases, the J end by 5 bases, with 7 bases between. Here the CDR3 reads CASSRGYGYTF. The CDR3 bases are TGTGCCAGCAGCCGGGGGTATGGCTACACCTTC.

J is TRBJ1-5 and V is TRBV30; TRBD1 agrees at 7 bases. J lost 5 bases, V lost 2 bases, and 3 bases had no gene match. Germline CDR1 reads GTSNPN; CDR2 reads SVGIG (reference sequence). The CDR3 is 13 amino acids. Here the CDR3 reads CAWSPTGYQPQHF. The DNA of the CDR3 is TGTGCCTGGAGTCCGACAGGGTATCAGCCCCAGCATTTT.

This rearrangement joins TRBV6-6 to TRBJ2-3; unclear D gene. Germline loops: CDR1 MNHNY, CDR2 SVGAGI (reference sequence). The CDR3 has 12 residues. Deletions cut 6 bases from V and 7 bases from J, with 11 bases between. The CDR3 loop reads CASSRPYNTQYF. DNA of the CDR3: TGTGCCAGCAGCCGACCGTATAATACGCAGTATTTT.

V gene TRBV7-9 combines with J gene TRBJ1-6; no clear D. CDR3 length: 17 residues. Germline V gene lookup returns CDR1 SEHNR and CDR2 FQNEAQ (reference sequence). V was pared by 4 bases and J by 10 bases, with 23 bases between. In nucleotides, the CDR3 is TGTGCCAGCAGCTCTCGATCGACCCAACTTTCGGGCTCACCCCTCCACTTT. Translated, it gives CASSSRSTQLSGSPLHF. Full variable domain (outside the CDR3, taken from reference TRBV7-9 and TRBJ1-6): DTGVSQNPRHKITKRGQNVTFRCDPISEHNRLYWYRQTLGQGPEFLTYFQNEAQLEKSRLLSDRFSAERPKGSFSTLEIQRTEQGDSAMYLCASSSRSTQLSGSPLHFGNGTRLTVT.